These 22 T cell receptor beta chains were sequenced from one sample in a study of blood T cell repertoires in COVID-19. Repertoires were generated with immunoSEQ multiplex PCR, while TCRdb's copy carries only in-frame clones and drops some. The sample carries 250,000 or so clones, 85% to 90% recorded once. The material sequenced was peripheral blood. All receptors come from a woman between 55 and 75 years old with COVID-19, enrolled during active disease.

V and J are TRBV7-6 and TRBJ2-7; D is possibly TRBD1 (6 bases). With 5 bases removed from V and 0 bases from J, the gap between germline ends came to 26 bases. Per the germline V gene, CDR1 is SGHVS and CDR2 is FNYEAQ. CDR3 size: 19 residues. This CDR3 is CASSPLNARNRDNSYEQYF. In nucleotides, the CDR3 is TGTGCCAGCAGCCCATTAAACGCGCGGAACCGGGACAACTCCTACGAGCAGTACTTC.

This chain joins TRBV29-1 and TRBJ2-2, with 7 bases that match TRBD2. The CDR3 consists of 15 residues. The junction had 11 bases not matched to a gene; V was cut back by 7 bases and J by 3 bases. The germline V gene encodes CDR1 SQVTM and CDR2 ANQGSEA. Written as DNA, the CDR3 is TGCAGCGCGTCTTGGGACTACACTTACACCGGGGAGCTGTTTTTT. It encodes CSASWDYTYTGELFF.

V is TRBV12-3 or TRBV12-4 and J is TRBJ1-1, with D perhaps matching TRBD1 (6 bases). CDR3 length equals 13 residues. V was cut by 5 bases and J by 3 bases, with 10 bases left in between. CDR3 protein: CASSRGGYTEAFF. DNA of the CDR3: TGTGCCAGCAGTAGAGGGGGATACACTGAAGCTTTCTTT.

J is TRBJ1-4 and V is TRBV27, with 11 bases identical to TRBD1. In germline, CDR1 is MNHEY, CDR2 SMNVEV (reference sequence). The J segment lost 7 bases and the V segment lost 6 bases, leaving 10 bases of the junction unmatched. CDR3 length: 16 amino acids. CDR3: CASRRTGGAPGEKLFF. The CDR3 coding sequence is TGTGCCAGCAGGCGGACAGGGGGCGCCCCGGGTGAAAAACTGTTTTTT.

This clone has only one observation. The J gene is TRBJ1-2, the V gene TRBV29-1; tentative D call: TRBD1 (5 bases). The CDR3 sequence is 13 residues long. The germline V gene encodes CDR1 SQVTM and CDR2 ANQGSEA. V gave up 8 bases and J gave up 6 bases, with 19 bases separating them. CDR3 protein: CSLLPPQGNGYTF. The CDR3 nucleotides are TGCAGCCTTCTGCCCCCGCAGGGAAATGGCTACACCTTC.

The V gene is TRBV4-1, the J gene TRBJ1-1, with D hard to call. Germline loops: CDR1 MGHRA, CDR2 YSYEKL. Trimming pared 1 base from V and 3 bases from J, leaving 12 bases between. There are 15 residues in the CDR3. In nucleotides, the CDR3 is TGCGCCAGCAGCCAAGGGCCACCCGAGGACACTGAAGCTTTCTTT. This gives the protein CASSQGPPEDTEAFF.

The chain carries TRBV3-1 (or the pseudogene TRBV3-2) and TRBJ2-2; 10 bases fit TRBD2. CDR3 size: 15 residues. Germline V lookup: CDR1 LGHDT, CDR2 YNNKEL (reference sequence). V was pared by 2 bases and J by 7 bases, with 4 bases of the junction left unmatched. The CDR3 sequence is CASSQSGGAVGELFF. The CDR3 region has the DNA TGTGCCAGCAGCCAAAGCGGGGGGGCGGTCGGGGAGCTGTTTTTT.

The chain carries TRBV6-5 and TRBJ1-6, with TRBD1 as a possible D gene (6 bases). Looked up from germline, CDR1 is MNHEY and CDR2 is SVGAGI. The CDR3 runs 14 residues. With 6 bases removed from V and 3 bases from J, the gap between germline ends came to 9 bases. CDR3 region: CASRRQVYNSPLHF. The CDR3 DNA reads TGTGCCAGCAGGAGACAGGTCTATAATTCACCCCTCCACTTT.

Comment on this clone: This sample includes further DNA sequences coding for the same CDR3. The V and J genes are TRBV5-4 and TRBJ2-7; D gene ambiguous. Trimming pared 2 bases from V and 3 bases from J, leaving 6 bases between. Germline assignment: CDR1 SGHNT and CDR2 YYREEE (reference sequence). The CDR3 is 12 amino acids. CDR3 residues: CASSLGGYEQYF. In nucleotides, the CDR3 is TGTGCCAGCAGCTTAGGCGGCTACGAGCAGTACTTC.

The chain uses TRBV5-4 and TRBJ2-3; the match to TRBD1 covers 7 bases. CDR3 length equals 15 residues. The germline V gene has CDR1 SGHNT and CDR2 YYREEE (reference sequence). The V segment lost 4 bases and the J segment 0 bases; nucleotides outside the gene matches: 5. The CDR3 region is CASSPGTVSTDTQYF. The DNA for the CDR3 is TGTGCCAGCAGCCCCGGGACAGTAAGCACAGATACGCAGTATTTT.

The rearrangement uses TRBV7-9 and TRBJ1-2, with a possible D match to TRBD1 (6 bases). This CDR3 is built from 15 residues. V was clipped by 4 bases and J by 5 bases, with 17 bases between them. CDR1 and CDR2 from the germline V gene are SEHNR and FQNEAQ (reference sequence). In DNA form, the CDR3 reads TGTGCCAGCAGCTCAGAGGCCAGGGGCTGGTATGGCTACACCTTC. Translating gives CASSSEARGWYGYTF.

The rearrangement uses TRBV6-1 and TRBJ1-2; the D gene is possibly TRBD1 (6 bases). The germline V gene encodes CDR1 MNHNS and CDR2 SASEGT. This CDR3 is built from 18 residues. The germline V and J ends were trimmed by 0 bases and 1 base, with 18 bases remaining between them. CDR3 DNA sequence: TGTGCCAGCAGTGAAGCGCTTGGGGGCAGCGGATATAACTATGGCTACACCTTC. Translating it yields CASSEALGGSGYNYGYTF.

V and J are TRBV13 and TRBJ2-2; 7 bases map to TRBD1. Looked up from germline, CDR1 is PRHDT and CDR2 is FYEKMQ (reference sequence). The CDR3 is 16 amino acids. V shed 3 bases, J shed 6 bases, and the junction held 10 bases outside the gene matches. CDR3: CASSFRGGDSPGELFF. CDR3 coding DNA: TGTGCCAGCAGCTTTCGAGGGGGCGATTCGCCCGGGGAGCTGTTTTTT.

This chain uses TRBV6-5 with TRBJ2-5, with a weak D call TRBD1 (7 bases). The V gene lost 6 bases and the J gene lost 4 bases, with 15 bases spanning the gap. The germline CDR1 and CDR2 sequences are MNHEY and SVGAGI. CDR3 length: 14 amino acids. The CDR3: CASRRQGGGETQYF. The DNA for the CDR3 is TGTGCCAGCAGGAGACAGGGAGGTGGAGAGACCCAGTACTTC.

This clone appeared a few times. The J gene is TRBJ1-1, the V gene TRBV6-5; perhaps TRBD1 as D (5 bases). Trimming took off 2 bases at V and 4 bases at J, with 17 bases between the two ends. This CDR3 is 16 amino acids long. Germline V gene lookup returns CDR1 MNHEY and CDR2 SVGAGI. This chain's CDR3 is CASSYVAGGSGTEAFF. The CDR3 DNA reads TGTGCCAGCAGTTACGTCGCCGGGGGATCGGGCACTGAAGCTTTCTTT.

The rearrangement links TRBV6-4 to TRBJ1-6; possibly TRBD1 for D (6 bases). The CDR3 has 16 residues. V was pared by 11 bases and J by 0 bases, with 17 bases between. Germline values: CDR1 MRHNA, CDR2 SNTAGT. CDR3 coding DNA: TGTGCCGGGTCGCGGACAGTCACCTCCTATAATTCACCCCTCCACTTT. Translating gives CAGSRTVTSYNSPLHF.

This clone occurred a few times. The CDR3 loop reads CAWMGTGVRNYGYTF. CDR3 bases: TGTGCCTGGATGGGTACAGGGGTTCGGAACTATGGCTACACCTTC. The chain employs TRBV30 and TRBJ1-2, with 7 bases matching TRBD1. Per the germline V gene, CDR1 is GTSNPN and CDR2 is SVGIG (reference sequence). This CDR3 is built from 15 residues. V lost 4 bases to trimming and J lost 2 bases; unmatched junction nucleotides: 10.

In this sample, this clone turned up once. The chain recombines TRBV5-1 with TRBJ1-2; 9 bases agree with TRBD1. V lost 0 bases to trimming and J lost 3 bases; unmatched junction nucleotides: 9. The CDR3 loop spans 17 amino acids. Germline CDR1 is SGHRS and CDR2 is YFSETQ. The CDR3 loop reads CASSLGGGTGFDYGYTF. In DNA form, the CDR3 reads TGCGCCAGCAGCTTGGGTGGCGGGACAGGGTTTGACTATGGCTACACCTTC.

This clone appeared once. The chain has TRBV18 and TRBJ2-7; D uncertain. The CDR3 sequence is 15 residues long. The germline V and J ends were trimmed by 1 base and 0 bases, with 10 bases remaining between them. In germline, CDR1 is KGHSH, CDR2 LQKENI. This CDR3 is CASSPRGSSSYEQYF. The CDR3 region has the DNA TGTGCCAGCTCACCACGAGGAAGTAGCTCCTACGAGCAGTACTTC.

J is TRBJ1-1 and V is TRBV11-3; perhaps TRBD1 as D (5 bases). Germline-derived CDR1 and CDR2 are SGHNT and YENEEA. Deletions cut 6 bases from V and 1 base from J, with 9 bases between. CDR3 size: 13 residues. DNA of the CDR3: TGTGCCAGCAGTCGCACAGGGAACACTGAAGCTTTCTTT. It specifies CASSRTGNTEAFF.

This clone has only one observation. CDR3 amino acids: CATETEPNTEAFF. CDR3 DNA sequence: TGTGCCACCGAAACAGAGCCGAACACTGAAGCTTTCTTT. V gene TRBV6-1 combines with J gene TRBJ1-1; unclear D gene. This CDR3 has 13 amino acids. The V end lost 10 bases, the J end lost 1 base, and 13 bases lay between the germline ends. Per germline, CDR1 MNHNS and CDR2 SASEGT.

This clone appeared a few times. Other DNA sequences within the sample encode an identical CDR3. The J gene is TRBJ1-2, the V gene TRBV4-3, with 7 nucleotides matching TRBD1. Germline V gives CDR1 LGHNA, CDR2 YSLEER. The CDR3 sequence is 15 residues long. J was trimmed by 5 bases and V by 0 bases; bases with no gene match: 6. The CDR3 here is CASSQDGGGRYGYTF. The CDR3 DNA reads TGCGCCAGCAGCCAAGACGGAGGGGGCCGGTATGGCTACACCTTC.